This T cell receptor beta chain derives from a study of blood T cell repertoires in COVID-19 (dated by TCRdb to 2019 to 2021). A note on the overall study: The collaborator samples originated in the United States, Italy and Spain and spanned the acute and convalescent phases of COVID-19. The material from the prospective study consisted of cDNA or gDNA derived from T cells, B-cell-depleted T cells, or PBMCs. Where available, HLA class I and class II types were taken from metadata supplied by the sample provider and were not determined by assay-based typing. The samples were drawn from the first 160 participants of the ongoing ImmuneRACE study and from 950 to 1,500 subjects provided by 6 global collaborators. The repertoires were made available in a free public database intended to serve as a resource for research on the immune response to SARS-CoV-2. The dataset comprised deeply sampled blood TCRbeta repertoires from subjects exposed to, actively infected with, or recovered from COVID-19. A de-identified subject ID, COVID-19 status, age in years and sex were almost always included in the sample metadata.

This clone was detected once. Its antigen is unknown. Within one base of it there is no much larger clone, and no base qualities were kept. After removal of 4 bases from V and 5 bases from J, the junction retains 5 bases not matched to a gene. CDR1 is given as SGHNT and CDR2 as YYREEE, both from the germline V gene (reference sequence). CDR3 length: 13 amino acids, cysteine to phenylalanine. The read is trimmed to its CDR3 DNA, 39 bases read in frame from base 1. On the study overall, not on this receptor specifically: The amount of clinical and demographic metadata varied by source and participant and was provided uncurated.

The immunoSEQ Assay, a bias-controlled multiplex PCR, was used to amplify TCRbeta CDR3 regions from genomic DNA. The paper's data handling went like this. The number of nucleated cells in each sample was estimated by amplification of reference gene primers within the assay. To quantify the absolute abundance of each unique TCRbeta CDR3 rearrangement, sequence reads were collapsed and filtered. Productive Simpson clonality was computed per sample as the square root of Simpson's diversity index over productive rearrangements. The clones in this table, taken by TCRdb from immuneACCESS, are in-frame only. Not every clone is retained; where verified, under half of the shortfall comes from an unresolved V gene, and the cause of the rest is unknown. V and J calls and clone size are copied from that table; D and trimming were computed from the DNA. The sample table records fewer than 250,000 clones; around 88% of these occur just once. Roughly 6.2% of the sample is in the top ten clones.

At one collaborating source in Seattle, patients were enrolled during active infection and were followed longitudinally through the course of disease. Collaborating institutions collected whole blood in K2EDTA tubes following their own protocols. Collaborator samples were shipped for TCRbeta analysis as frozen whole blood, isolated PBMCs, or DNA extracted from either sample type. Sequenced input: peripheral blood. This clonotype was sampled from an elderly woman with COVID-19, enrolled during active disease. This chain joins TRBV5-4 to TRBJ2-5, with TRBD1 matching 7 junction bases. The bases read TGTGCCAGCAGCGCCGACAGGGAGGAGACCCAGTACTTC. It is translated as CASSADREETQYF.